This T cell receptor beta chain was identified in a study of shared T cell receptors in the human thymus. Using immunoSEQ multiplex PCR, the repertoire was profiled, and TCRdb retains in-frame clones only, with some absent. In the table there are some 700,000 clones, approximately 90% of which are singletons. CDR3 length: 13 residues. V was cut by 9 bases and J by 0 bases, with 11 bases left in between. CDR1 is SNHLY and CDR2 is FYNNEI in the germline V gene. The same data also went into a second study, on human thymus T cells. That work adds: Those donating were healthy Finnish infants in corrective surgery for congenital heart defects. In corrective heart surgery, resections were taken, and these provided the thymus tissue. It looked as if thymic and blood repertoires used V and J genes in a biased way. Thymic repertoires overlap heavily among unrelated individuals, related research has reported.

V is TRBV2 and J is TRBJ1-1; D is possibly TRBD1 (5 bases). The source of this sequence is a boy in the first two years of life with a congenital heart defect. Sequences were obtained from thymocytes. The CDR3 coding sequence is TGTGCCAGTGGTGACAGATTGAACACTGAAGCTTTCTTT. Protein sequence: CASGDRLNTEAFF.